The T cell receptor (beta chain) described here comes from a study of blood T cell repertoires in COVID-19. Study-wide background: The cDNA or gDNA used as material had been derived from T cells, B-cell-depleted T cells, or PBMCs.

Profiling relied on immunoSEQ multiplex PCR, and the TCRdb table lists in-frame clones only, not all of them. Here the sample spans fewer than 300,000 clones, approximately 85% being singletons. The CDR3 loop spans 15 amino acids. Per the germline V gene, CDR1 is SGHNT and CDR2 is YYREEE (reference sequence). Trimming took 4 bases from V and 0 from J, leaving 11 bases between them. Points on this clone: In the same sample, other DNA sequences code for this CDR3.

The Seattle site enrolled patients during active infection and followed them longitudinally. J is TRBJ1-3 and V is TRBV5-4, with D perhaps matching TRBD1 (5 bases). Source material: peripheral blood. The TCR sequence derives from a human donor with COVID-19, enrolled during active disease. The donor label of this sample is uncertain. The CDR3 protein is CASSLGTPSGNTIYF. CDR3 nucleotide sequence: TGTGCCAGCAGCCTCGGGACTCCCTCTGGAAACACCATATATTTT.